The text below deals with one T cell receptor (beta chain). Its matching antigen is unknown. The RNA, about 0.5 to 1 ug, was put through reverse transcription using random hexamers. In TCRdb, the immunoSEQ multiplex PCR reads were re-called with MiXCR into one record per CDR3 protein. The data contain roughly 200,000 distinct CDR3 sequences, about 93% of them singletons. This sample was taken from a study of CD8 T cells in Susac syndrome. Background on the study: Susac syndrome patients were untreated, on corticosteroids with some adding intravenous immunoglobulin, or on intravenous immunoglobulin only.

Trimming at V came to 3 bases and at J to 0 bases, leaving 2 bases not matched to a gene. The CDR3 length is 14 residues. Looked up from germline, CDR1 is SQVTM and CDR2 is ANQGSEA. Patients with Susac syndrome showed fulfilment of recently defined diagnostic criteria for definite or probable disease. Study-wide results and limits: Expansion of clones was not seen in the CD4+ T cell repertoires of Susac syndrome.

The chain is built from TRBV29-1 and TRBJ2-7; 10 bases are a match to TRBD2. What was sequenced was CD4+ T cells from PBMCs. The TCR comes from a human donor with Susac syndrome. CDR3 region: CSVEASGSSYEQYF. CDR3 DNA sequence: TGCAGCGTTGAGGCTAGCGGGAGCTCCTACGAGCAGTACTTC.